This TCR beta chain was captured in a study of T cell responses to AZD1222 COVID-19 vaccine. Sequenced by immunoSEQ multiplex PCR; TCRdb stores in-frame clones only, minus some. The sample holds 90,000 to 120,000 clones, approximately 86% seen once. This clone showed up just a few times. Its antigen is undetermined. This CDR3 is built from 13 residues. The V end was cut by 5 bases, the J end by 3 bases, with 13 bases between. CDR1 GTSNPN and CDR2 SVGIG come from the germline V gene (reference sequence). Study-wide results and caveats: Increases in Spike-specific TCR breadth and depth were seen after two AZD1222 doses. There were mostly white British donors and more females than males, and clonal diversity was possibly underestimated.

V usage is TRBV30 and J usage is TRBJ1-1, with D maybe TRBD1 (6 bases). The source is an adult in good health. The specimen comprised peripheral blood, sampled on day 0 of AZD1222 vaccination. The CDR3 spells CAWGRGGHTEAFF. As DNA, the CDR3 is TGTGCCTGGGGCCGGGGGGGCCACACTGAAGCTTTCTTT.